A single sample is the source of the 32 T cell receptor beta chains below, sequenced in a study of T cell responses to AZD1222 COVID-19 vaccine (dated by TCRdb to the early 2020s). The intended sense of this specimen's time point label: baseline before first vaccination. The receptor library was made with the immunoSEQ multiplex PCR assay. In TCRdb, the immuneACCESS table is reduced to in-frame sequences with V and J assigned. These tables do not hold every clone; where another copy was compared, an unresolved V gene accounts for under half, and the others remain unexplained. This sample holds over 150,000 clones; over 80% were observed only once. Under 8% of the sample is taken by the ten largest. The sample here was peripheral blood, taken on day 0 of AZD1222 vaccination. The receptors were sampled from an adult in good health.

The CDR3 region is CASSVTSGKNTGELFF. DNA for the CDR3: TGTGCCAGCAGCGTGACTAGCGGGAAGAACACCGGGGAGCTGTTTTTT. The chain couples TRBV9 to TRBJ2-2; 11 positions agree with TRBD2. The CDR3 loop spans 16 amino acids. Losses at the gene ends were 2 bases for V and 1 base for J; bases not matched to a gene: 1. The germline V gene encodes CDR1 SGDLS and CDR2 YYNGEE.

The sample holds one count of this clone. V usage is TRBV19 and J usage is TRBJ2-6; the D is unclear. Looked up from germline, CDR1 is LNHDA and CDR2 is SQIVND (reference sequence). CDR3 length: 15 amino acids. Trimming pared 3 bases from V and 0 bases from J, leaving 6 bases between. The DNA of the CDR3 is TGTGCCAGTAGTATTATGAGCTCTGGGGCCAACGTCCTGACTTTC. This translates into CASSIMSSGANVLTF.

J is TRBJ2-7 and V is TRBV19; D gene unclear. V was trimmed by 3 bases and J by 5 bases, leaving 14 bases between them. CDR3 length: 14 residues. CDR1 is LNHDA, CDR2 SQIVND, per germline (reference sequence). The CDR3 is CASSIGLVMNEQYF. The CDR3 DNA follows: TGTGCCAGTAGTATCGGCTTAGTAATGAACGAGCAGTACTTC. Supplemented by reference TRBV19 and TRBJ2-7, the full variable domain reads DGGITQSPKYLFRKEGQNVTLSCEQNLNHDAMYWYRQDPGQGLRLIYYSQIVNDFQKGDIAEGYSVSREKKESFPLTVTSAQKNPTAFYLCASSIGLVMNEQYFGPGTRLTVT.

The gene calls are TRBV4-3 and TRBJ1-1, with a possible D match to TRBD1 (6 bases). This CDR3 has 17 amino acids. The V and J ends lost 0 bases and 0 bases respectively, with 14 bases between them. The germline gives CDR1 LGHNA, CDR2 YSLEER. The DNA of the CDR3 is TGCGCCAGCAGCCAAGAATTACAGGGATTTATGAACACTGAAGCTTTCTTT. As protein: CASSQELQGFMNTEAFF.

V gene TRBV4-1 combines with J gene TRBJ2-3, with a possible D match to TRBD2 (6 bases). The V end was cut by 4 bases, the J end by 5 bases, with 28 bases between. The CDR3 has 19 amino acids. Germline V gene lookup returns CDR1 MGHRA and CDR2 YSYEKL. This chain's CDR3 is CASSRGTGKGTPQEDTQYF. CDR3 DNA sequence: TGCGCCAGCAGCCGAGGGACTGGGAAGGGGACCCCCCAAGAAGATACGCAGTATTTT.

This clone was recorded a few times. This chain links TRBV18 with TRBJ1-5; TRBD1 matches at 7 bases. Germline V gene lookup returns CDR1 KGHSH and CDR2 LQKENI. V lost 6 bases, J lost 6 bases, and 8 bases stayed unmatched. CDR3 size: 14 residues. The CDR3 nucleotides are TGTGCCAGCTCTGGAGGACAGGAGACTCAGCCCCAGCATTTT. Protein product: CASSGGQETQPQHF.

CDR3 sequence (DNA): TGTGCCAGCAGTTTCCCCGGTGCTACGGGGTCCTACGAGCAGTACTTC. Translating it yields CASSFPGATGSYEQYF. The chain has TRBV27 and TRBJ2-7; weak D call: TRBD2 (5 bases). With 3 bases removed from V and 1 base from J, the gap between germline ends came to 16 bases. The CDR3 is 16 residues long. Germline V gene data show CDR1 as MNHEY and CDR2 as SMNVEV (reference sequence).

The sample holds one count of this clone. V is TRBV6-4 and J is TRBJ1-1; no definite D call. Trimming left V 6 bases short and J 2 bases short, with 10 bases between. Germline CDR1 MRHNA, CDR2 SNTAGT. The CDR3 loop spans 13 amino acids. CDR3 in amino acids: CASRRTGNTEAFF. The CDR3 DNA reads as TGTGCCAGCAGAAGGACGGGAAACACTGAAGCTTTCTTT.

This rearrangement joins TRBV15 to TRBJ1-3, with 7 bases aligning to TRBD1. The ends lost 9 bases at V and 0 bases at J; junction bases unmatched: 11. The CDR3 loop spans 16 amino acids. Germline-derived CDR1 and CDR2 are LNHNV and YYDKDF (reference sequence). The CDR3 sequence is CATLNTGDYSGNTIYF. CDR3 DNA: TGTGCCACTTTAAATACAGGGGACTACTCTGGAAACACCATATATTTT.

This sequence joins TRBV11-3 and TRBJ2-1, with 8 bases that match TRBD2. CDR1 is SGHNT and CDR2 is YENEEA in the germline V gene. The junction had 9 bases not matched to a gene; V was cut back by 0 bases and J by 5 bases. CDR3 length equals 17 residues. The CDR3 protein is CASSLDGKAGANNEQFF. The CDR3 DNA is TGTGCCAGCAGCTTAGATGGGAAAGCGGGGGCAAACAATGAGCAGTTCTTC.

The chain employs TRBV3-1 (or the pseudogene TRBV3-2) and TRBJ2-3; D may be TRBD2 (5 bases). Germline CDR1 is LGHDT and CDR2 is YNNKEL (reference sequence). This CDR3 comprises 14 residues. The V and J ends lost 4 bases and 2 bases respectively, with 10 bases between them. The CDR3 reads CASSRGLPTDTQYF. The CDR3 DNA follows: TGTGCCAGCAGCCGAGGGTTACCCACAGATACGCAGTATTTT.

This chain joins TRBV27 and TRBJ2-2; 9 nucleotides match TRBD1. The CDR3 contains 16 residues. Germline values: CDR1 MNHEY, CDR2 SMNVEV (reference sequence). V shed 2 bases and J 6 bases; nucleotides not matched to a gene: 7. The CDR3 region is CASSLSGTGKAGELFF. The CDR3, as DNA: TGTGCCAGCAGTTTAAGTGGGACAGGGAAGGCCGGGGAGCTGTTTTTT.

The chain recombines TRBV7-8 with TRBJ2-3, with 11 bases aligning to TRBD2. V trimming: 2 bases; J trimming: 4 bases; junction bases outside the gene matches: 2. This CDR3 region has 15 residues. Germline V CDR1 and CDR2: SGHVS, FQNEAQ. The CDR3 DNA is TGTGCCAGCAGCTTAATACTAGCGGGAGCAGATACGCAGTATTTT. Amino acids: CASSLILAGADTQYF.

The genes are TRBV27 and TRBJ2-5; 12 positions agree with TRBD2. J gave up 4 bases and V 7 bases, and 13 bases lay outside the gene matches. Germline lookup yields CDR1 MNHEY and CDR2 SMNVEV (reference sequence). The CDR3 is 17 amino acids. The CDR3 protein is CASKGAPTSGSRETQYF. The CDR3 bases are TGTGCCAGCAAGGGGGCCCCGACTAGCGGGAGCAGAGAGACCCAGTACTTC.

This clone was observed once. This chain uses TRBV7-9 with TRBJ2-7; no clear D gene. V gave up 5 bases and J gave up 0 bases, with 11 bases separating them. CDR1 and CDR2 from the germline V gene are SEHNR and FQNEAQ (reference sequence). This CDR3 region has 14 residues. This CDR3 reads CASSPRQDSYEQYF. The DNA of the CDR3 is TGTGCCAGCAGCCCCCGGCAGGACTCCTACGAGCAGTACTTC.

The chain joins TRBV14 to TRBJ1-4, with D unclear. Germline V gene sequence: CDR1 SGHDN, CDR2 FVKESK. This CDR3 has 17 amino acids. The ends were cut back, 1 base at V and 0 bases at J, with 12 bases in the middle. For the CDR3, the DNA is TGTGCCAGCAGCCAAGGGTTCAGACTAACAACTAATGAAAAACTGTTTTTT. This encodes CASSQGFRLTTNEKLFF.

The chain couples TRBV30 to TRBJ2-7; no reliable D call. The V end was cut by 0 bases, the J end by 4 bases, with 7 bases between. There are 12 residues in the CDR3. CDR1 and CDR2 from the germline V gene are GTSNPN and SVGIG (reference sequence). The CDR3 is CAWSVYAYEQYF. The CDR3 DNA is TGTGCCTGGAGTGTATACGCTTACGAGCAGTACTTC.

This chain connects TRBV3-1 (or the pseudogene TRBV3-2) to TRBJ1-1; no clear D. CDR3 length equals 12 residues. CDR1 is LGHDT, CDR2 YNNKEL, per germline (reference sequence). Trimming removed 1 base from V and 1 base from J, with 1 base in between. In DNA form, the CDR3 reads TGTGCCAGCAGCCAAGGGAACACTGAAGCTTTCTTT. This encodes CASSQGNTEAFF.

The chain is built from TRBV6-2 or TRBV6-3 and TRBJ1-2; D may be TRBD1 (5 bases). Per the germline V gene, CDR1 is MNHEY and CDR2 is SVGEGT. Trimming removed 2 bases from V and 4 bases from J, with 14 bases in between. The CDR3 consists of 15 residues. The CDR3 sequence: CASSYVQGASYGYTF. The CDR3, as DNA: TGTGCCAGCAGTTACGTCCAGGGCGCTTCCTATGGCTACACCTTC.

V usage is TRBV18 and J usage is TRBJ2-3; D tentatively reads TRBD1 or TRBD2 (6 bases each). CDR1 is KGHSH, CDR2 LQKENI, per germline. V lost 0 bases and J 1 base, leaving 14 bases between the germline ends. This CDR3 region has 17 residues. CDR3: CASSPPRGAAGTDTQYF. CDR3 coding DNA: TGTGCCAGCTCACCACCTAGGGGGGCCGCAGGCACAGATACGCAGTATTTT.

The gene calls are TRBV7-2 and TRBJ1-4; D gene uncertain. With 1 base removed from V and 11 bases from J, the gap between germline ends came to 14 bases. The germline V gene encodes CDR1 SGHTA and CDR2 FQGNSA. This CDR3 spans 14 amino acids. In DNA, the CDR3 is TGTGCCAGCAGCTTAGAGTACAGTCGAGGGAAACTGTTTTTT. Protein: CASSLEYSRGKLFF.

The chain links TRBV4-1 to TRBJ2-2; D could derive from TRBD1 or TRBD2 (5 bases each). With 0 bases removed from V and 6 bases from J, the gap between germline ends came to 14 bases. The CDR3 runs to 16 residues. CDR1 is MGHRA, CDR2 YSYEKL, per germline. The CDR3 spells CASSQDRDVRAGELFF. In DNA, the CDR3 is TGCGCCAGCAGCCAAGATCGGGATGTCAGGGCCGGGGAGCTGTTTTTT.

This rearrangement joins TRBV30 to TRBJ1-3; D is ambiguous. Deletions cut 3 bases from V and 4 bases from J, with 10 bases between. Germline CDR1 is GTSNPN and CDR2 is SVGIG (reference sequence). The CDR3 is 13 residues long. The CDR3 DNA reads TGTGCCTGGAGACGGTCGGCCGGAAACACCATATATTTT. It codes for CAWRRSAGNTIYF.

The rearrangement joins TRBV6-2 or TRBV6-3 to TRBJ2-7; D is uncertain. This CDR3 region has 11 residues. Germline V lookup: CDR1 MNHEY, CDR2 SVGEGT. Trimming removed 5 bases from V and 3 bases from J, with 5 bases in between. The CDR3 nucleotides read TGTGCCAGCAGTCATAACTACGAGCAGTACTTC. It specifies CASSHNYEQYF.

This clone has only one observation. CDR3 in DNA: TGCGCCAGCAGCTTGGGCCAGGTCTACGAGCAGTACTTC. Its protein product is CASSLGQVYEQYF. The rearrangement links TRBV5-1 to TRBJ2-7; D remains unclear. Germline V CDR1 and CDR2: SGHRS, YFSETQ. The germline V and J ends were trimmed by 0 bases and 3 bases, with 7 bases remaining between them. This CDR3 has 13 residues.

To note about this clone: One end of the junction varies from germline; a read error may be responsible. J is TRBJ2-5 and V is TRBV7-7, with D possibly being TRBD1 (6 bases). Germline V gene data show CDR1 as SSHAT and CDR2 as FNYEAQ (reference sequence). The CDR3 is 15 amino acids. The CDR3 protein is CASSLGTGRQETQYF. Here the CDR3 DNA reads TGTGCTAGCAGCTTAGGAACAGGGCGCCAAGAGACCCAGTACTTC.

The J gene is TRBJ1-4, the V gene TRBV5-5, with D maybe TRBD1 (6 bases). Germline values: CDR1 SGHKS, CDR2 YYEKEE (reference sequence). V was clipped by 1 base and J by 2 bases, with 15 bases between them. CDR3 length equals 17 residues. The CDR3 DNA reads TGTGCCAGCAGCTTGAGGGTCAGGGGAGGCACTAATGAAAAACTGTTTTTT. This encodes CASSLRVRGGTNEKLFF.

The CDR3 sequence is CAWRASNKGTQYF. The CDR3 DNA sequence: TGTGCCTGGAGGGCCTCTAATAAGGGGACCCAGTACTTC. The rearrangement joins TRBV30 to TRBJ2-5; D is unresolved. Trimming left V 3 bases short and J 7 bases short, with 15 bases between. CDR1 and CDR2 from the germline V gene are GTSNPN and SVGIG (reference sequence). The CDR3 is made up of 13 amino acids. Using reference TRBV30 and TRBJ2-5 for the parts outside the CDR3, the full variable domain is SQTIHQWPATLVQPVGSPLSLECTVEGTSNPNLYWYRQAAGRGLQLLFYSVGIGQISSEVPQNLSASRPQDRQFILSSKKLLLSDSGFYLCAWRASNKGTQYFGPGTRLLVL.

This chain uses TRBV19 with TRBJ1-2, with D perhaps TRBD1 (6 bases). Germline V gene sequence: CDR1 LNHDA, CDR2 SQIVND (reference sequence). The CDR3 is made up of 12 amino acids. The V end lost 5 bases, the J end lost 12 bases, and 16 bases lay between the germline ends. This CDR3 reads CASSEETGLHTF. CDR3 in DNA: TGTGCCAGTAGTGAAGAAACAGGGCTCCACACCTTC.

This clone rates as medium-sized. The sample has other DNA sequences that encode this CDR3 too. The chain links TRBV6-5 to TRBJ1-2, with TRBD1 matching over 7 bases. Germline values: CDR1 MNHEY, CDR2 SVGAGI. The CDR3 runs 12 residues. V shed 4 bases, J shed 8 bases, and the junction held 4 bases outside the gene matches. In nucleotides, the CDR3 is TGTGCCAGCAGTTCAGGGGGAGACGGCTACACCTTC. Residues: CASSSGGDGYTF.

The chain recombines TRBV29-1 with TRBJ2-6; D is undetermined. The CDR3 has 15 amino acids. V was trimmed by 0 bases and J by 3 bases, leaving 9 bases between them. Germline-derived CDR1 and CDR2 are SQVTM and ANQGSEA. The CDR3 sequence: CSVEEVARGANVLTF. CDR3 nucleotides: TGCAGCGTTGAAGAGGTGGCCCGTGGGGCCAACGTCCTGACTTTC. Full variable domain (remainder filled in from reference TRBV29-1 and TRBJ2-6): SAVISQKPSRDICQRGTSLTIQCQVDSQVTMMFWYRQQPGQSLTLIATANQGSEATYESGFVIDKFPISRPNLTFSTLTVSNMSPEDSSIYLCSVEEVARGANVLTFGAGSRLTVL.

The V call is TRBV6-4, the J call TRBJ1-2, with 7 bases identical to TRBD1. V dropped 6 bases and J dropped 2; count of bases not matched to a gene: 3. CDR1 and CDR2 from the germline V gene are MRHNA and SNTAGT. The CDR3 contains 13 residues. DNA for the CDR3: TGTGCCAGCAGCGGACAGGAAAACTATGGCTACACCTTC. Amino acids: CASSGQENYGYTF.